These 6 T cell receptor beta chains share one sample of origin, sequenced in a study of T cell responses to AZD1222 COVID-19 vaccine. The table came from immunoSEQ multiplex PCR; TCRdb's copy has only in-frame clones and leaves some out. The sample lists about 150,000 clones, approximately 91% seen once, with roughly 1.2% in the top ten. Sequencing used peripheral blood, obtained 28 days after the second AZD1222 dose. The receptor set was obtained from an adult who received the AZD1222 COVID-19 vaccine.

The rearrangement joins TRBV7-8 to TRBJ2-7, with D uncertain. The CDR3 runs to 13 residues. Germline-derived CDR1 and CDR2 are SGHVS and FQNEAQ. V shed 0 bases and J shed 3 bases, with 6 bases lying between them. CDR3 nucleotide sequence: TGTGCCAGCAGCTTAGCGCTGTACTACGAGCAGTACTTC. It encodes CASSLALYYEQYF.

The chain recombines TRBV11-2 with TRBJ2-1; D is unresolved. Trimming cost V 5 bases and J 10 bases, with 6 bases left between them. Germline V gene sequence: CDR1 SGHAT, CDR2 FQNNGV. CDR3 length: 10 residues. CDR3 region: CASSQREQFF. For the CDR3, the DNA is TGTGCCAGCAGCCAACGGGAGCAGTTCTTC.

The CDR3 spells CASSRGYRGYTF. Written as DNA, the CDR3 is TGTGCCAGCAGCCGGGGGTACCGCGGCTACACCTTC. The chain is built from TRBV3-1 (or the pseudogene TRBV3-2) and TRBJ1-2; D might be TRBD1 (5 bases). Trimming pared 4 bases from V and 8 bases from J, leaving 11 bases between. The germline V gene has CDR1 LGHDT and CDR2 YNNKEL (reference sequence). CDR3 size: 12 residues.

This rearrangement joins TRBV18 to TRBJ2-3, with D perhaps TRBD1 (6 bases). V lost 4 bases to trimming and J lost 6 bases, with 14 bases between them. The germline CDR1 and CDR2 sequences are KGHSH and LQKENI. The CDR3 has 14 amino acids. This chain's CDR3 is CASSQTQGTDTQYF. CDR3 nucleotide sequence: TGTGCCAGCTCACAGACACAGGGTACGGATACGCAGTATTTT.

The rearrangement uses TRBV7-2 and TRBJ2-7; the D is unclear. Germline-derived CDR1 and CDR2 are SGHTA and FQGNSA. Trimming shortened V by 5 bases and J by 3 bases, and 14 bases separated the two germline ends. The CDR3 runs 14 residues. CDR3 region: CASSLTNSFYEQYF. CDR3 in DNA: TGTGCCAGCAGCCTTACAAATAGCTTCTACGAGCAGTACTTC.

V gene TRBV28 combines with J gene TRBJ1-1; D is perhaps TRBD1 (5 bases). Germline lookup yields CDR1 MDHEN and CDR2 SYDVKM. Trimming removed 2 bases from V and 0 bases from J, with 7 bases in between. The CDR3 totals 14 residues. CDR3 sequence: CASSLDSMNTEAFF. The CDR3 coding sequence is TGTGCCAGCAGTTTAGACAGCATGAACACTGAAGCTTTCTTT.